These 20 T cell receptor beta chains share one sample of origin, sequenced in a study of cytomegalovirus exposure and HLA in healthy donors. A multiplex PCR was run with 60 Vbeta primers and 13 Jbeta primers. Here immunoSEQ multiplex PCR was the method, and the copy in TCRdb shows in-frame clones only, minus some. The table shows roughly 120,000 clones, with roughly 80% occurring only once. The sequenced sample consisted of PBMCs. These receptors came from a man between 60 and 70 years old in good health and CMV-seropositive.

The chain links TRBV2 to TRBJ2-7, with no clear D. CDR1 is SNHLY and CDR2 is FYNNEI in the germline V gene. Between the trimmed V and J ends, which lost 2 bases and 1 base, there was a span of 15 bases. This CDR3 contains 16 residues. This CDR3 reads CASSERSRPLSYEQYF. The CDR3 DNA is TGTGCCAGCAGTGAACGGTCCAGGCCTCTATCCTACGAGCAGTACTTC.

V and J are TRBV2 and TRBJ2-6; weak D call: TRBD1 (5 bases). There are 16 residues in the CDR3. V was shortened by 5 bases and J by 0 bases, with 11 bases between the two germline ends. The germline V gene encodes CDR1 SNHLY and CDR2 FYNNEI. The CDR3 protein is CASSRQRYSGANVLTF. The DNA of the CDR3 is TGTGCCAGCAGTAGACAGAGATACTCTGGGGCCAACGTCCTGACTTTC.

CDR3 region: CASSSRGRGQQETQYF. CDR3 in DNA: TGTGCCAGCAGCTCCCGAGGTAGGGGGCAGCAAGAGACCCAGTACTTC. The chain combines TRBV21-1 with TRBJ2-5; TRBD1, the table's D call, lacks a check against the DNA. TRBV21-1 is reported as a pseudogene. CDR3 length: 16 amino acids.

The table lists this clone with a few counts. The V call is TRBV9, the J call TRBJ1-2; perhaps TRBD1 as D (5 bases). V was pared by 0 bases and J by 2 bases, with 14 bases between. CDR3 length: 16 residues. Germline CDR1 SGDLS, CDR2 YYNGEE. For the CDR3, the DNA is TGTGCCAGCAGCGTAGATCCGGGACTAATAAACTATGGCTACACCTTC. It translates to CASSVDPGLINYGYTF.

This clone was observed a handful of times. This sequence joins TRBV6-1 and TRBJ1-1; no definite D call. Between the trimmed V and J ends, which lost 6 bases and 6 bases, there was a span of 17 bases. The germline gives CDR1 MNHNS, CDR2 SASEGT. This CDR3 is built from 14 residues. In DNA form, the CDR3 reads TGTGCCAGCAGGGGCTCCCTTGGGCAGGCTGAAGCTTTCTTT. This gives the protein CASRGSLGQAEAFF.

This clone was found a few times. CDR3 sequence (DNA): TGTGCCAGCAGCCTAGAGAGGAGGGAGACCCAGTACTTC. Translating gives CASSLERRETQYF. The chain uses TRBV5-4 and TRBJ2-5; weak D call: TRBD2 (5 bases). V gave up 4 bases and J gave up 5 bases, with 12 bases separating them. Per the germline V gene, CDR1 is SGHNT and CDR2 is YYREEE (reference sequence). There are 13 residues in the CDR3.

The V call is TRBV7-9, the J call TRBJ2-7; 10 bases are shared with TRBD2. CDR1 is SEHNR, CDR2 FQNEAQ, per germline (reference sequence). Germline trimming cut 1 base from V and 3 bases from J; bases unmatched to any gene: 9. The CDR3 extends over 17 amino acids. CDR3 residues: CASSLGTSGGGYYEQYF. For the CDR3, the DNA is TGTGCCAGCAGCTTAGGGACCAGCGGGGGGGGGTACTACGAGCAGTACTTC.

V is TRBV9 and J is TRBJ2-1; TRBD2 matches at 8 bases. The CDR3 length is 16 residues. Per germline, CDR1 SGDLS and CDR2 YYNGEE. The V and J ends lost 6 bases and 7 bases, in that order; junction bases with no gene match: 15. The CDR3 loop is CASTKSGLAGGNEQFF. CDR3 DNA: TGTGCCAGCACCAAAAGCGGGCTAGCGGGCGGTAATGAGCAGTTCTTC.

This rearrangement joins TRBV5-1 to TRBJ1-1, with 7 nucleotides matching TRBD1. From germline, CDR1 is SGHRS and CDR2 YFSETQ. The CDR3 length is 14 residues. With V trimmed by 7 bases and J by 2 bases, 8 bases remained unmatched. The CDR3 protein is CASRRQGINTEAFF. In DNA form, the CDR3 reads TGCGCCAGCCGGAGACAGGGCATTAACACTGAAGCTTTCTTT.

The gene calls are TRBV11-2 and TRBJ1-1; no reliable D call. V was cut by 0 bases and J by 5 bases, with 10 bases left in between. This CDR3 spans 14 amino acids. Germline-derived CDR1 and CDR2 are SGHAT and FQNNGV. The CDR3 loop is CASSLDRGGTEAFF. In nucleotides, the CDR3 is TGTGCCAGCAGCTTAGATCGGGGAGGGACTGAAGCTTTCTTT.

The chain joins TRBV5-1 to TRBJ1-3; the D gene is possibly TRBD1 (6 bases). The CDR3 has 16 residues. The germline V gene has CDR1 SGHRS and CDR2 YFSETQ. V lost 3 bases to trimming and J lost 1 base, with 14 bases between them. CDR3 residues: CASSSSGTPSGNTIYF. The CDR3 nucleotides are TGCGCCAGCAGCTCCTCCGGGACACCGTCTGGAAACACCATATATTTT.

The CDR3 nucleotides read TGTGCCAGCAGCGTAGTGGGACTAGGTAGGGAGACCCAGTACTTC. This gives the protein CASSVVGLGRETQYF. The gene calls are TRBV9 and TRBJ2-5; 8 nucleotides align to TRBD2. The germline CDR1 and CDR2 sequences are SGDLS and YYNGEE. With 0 bases clipped from V and 5 bases from J, the junction kept 6 bases outside the gene matches. The CDR3 spans 15 residues.

The rearrangement links TRBV5-4 to TRBJ1-2, with a tentative D call TRBD1 (5 bases). The CDR3 runs to 16 residues. Germline CDR1 reads SGHNT; CDR2 reads YYREEE (reference sequence). Trimming removed 4 bases from V and 1 base from J, with 17 bases in between. CDR3 sequence (DNA): TGTGCCAGCAGCCATTCTAGACAGACTCTTAACTATGGCTACACCTTC. Translating gives CASSHSRQTLNYGYTF. Together with reference TRBV5-4 and TRBJ1-2, the CDR3 gives the full variable domain: ETGVTQSPTHLIKTRGQQVTLRCSSQSGHNTVSWYQQALGQGPQFIFQYYREEENGRGNFPPRFSGLQFPNYSSELNVNALELDDSALYLCASSHSRQTLNYGYTFGSGTRLTVV.

The J gene is TRBJ1-1, the V gene TRBV7-3, with 8 positions matching TRBD1. The CDR3 is 18 amino acids. The J segment lost 4 bases and the V segment lost 5 bases, leaving 18 bases of the junction unmatched. Germline values: CDR1 SGHTA, CDR2 FQGTGA. CDR3 protein: CASSPTGGGYAVGTEAFF. CDR3 DNA sequence: TGTGCCAGCAGCCCTACAGGGGGTGGATACGCGGTTGGCACTGAAGCTTTCTTT.

CDR3 region: CASSVQGYGYTF. CDR3 bases: TGTGCCAGCAGCGTACAGGGTTATGGCTACACCTTC. The chain uses TRBV7-2 and TRBJ1-2; TRBD1 is a possible D gene (6 bases). V was shortened by 5 bases and J by 5 bases, with 9 bases between the two germline ends. Germline-derived CDR1 and CDR2 are SGHTA and FQGNSA. The CDR3 has 12 amino acids.

The table lists this clone with a count of one. The chain recombines TRBV5-5 with TRBJ2-7, with 11 bases aligning to TRBD1. This CDR3 contains 13 residues. Germline V CDR1 and CDR2: SGHKS, YYEKEE (reference sequence). V lost 7 bases and J lost 6; bases outside the gene matches: 6. CDR3 region: CASVRTGGLEQYF. The CDR3 region has the DNA TGTGCCAGCGTCCGGACAGGGGGCCTCGAGCAGTACTTC.

The DNA for the CDR3 is TGTGCCTGGAATCTAGACTCCGAGACCCAGTACTTC. Protein: CAWNLDSETQYF. The chain carries TRBV30 and TRBJ2-5; no clear D gene. V shed 4 bases and J shed 5 bases, with 11 bases lying between them. Germline V gene sequence: CDR1 GTSNPN, CDR2 SVGIG (reference sequence). The CDR3 loop spans 12 amino acids.

The V call is TRBV6-6, the J call TRBJ1-4; D uncertain. V gave up 8 bases and J gave up 3 bases, with 10 bases separating them. The CDR3 totals 13 residues. The germline CDR1 and CDR2 sequences are MNHNY and SVGAGI (reference sequence). CDR3 nucleotides: TGTGCCAGCTGTTTCGGGGCTAATGAAAAACTGTTTTTT. Its translation: CASCFGANEKLFF.

The chain carries TRBV15 and TRBJ2-1; TRBD2 agrees at 11 bases. Germline-derived CDR1 and CDR2 are LNHNV and YYDKDF (reference sequence). J gave up 1 base and V 5 bases, and 4 bases lay outside the gene matches. The CDR3 runs 16 residues. The CDR3 here is CATSRWTSGSYNEQFF. CDR3 in DNA: TGTGCCACCAGCCGTTGGACTAGCGGGTCCTACAATGAGCAGTTCTTC.

The V call is TRBV9, the J call TRBJ1-1, with TRBD1 identical over 12 bases. This CDR3 is 16 amino acids long. The germline CDR1 and CDR2 sequences are SGDLS and YYNGEE. J lost 4 bases, V lost 4 bases, and 8 bases had no gene match. In nucleotides, the CDR3 is TGTGCCAGCAGCCAAGGGACAGGGGGCGATGGCACTGAAGCTTTCTTT. Translation: CASSQGTGGDGTEAFF.